The present entry profiles one T cell receptor beta chain with its context. Its cognate antigen is unknown. This specimen comes from a study of T-cell memory formation after mild COVID-19. Notes on the study in general: Memory from before infection featured some responding clones, which suggests cross-reactive memory joined. Later expanders leaned CD4+, whereas clones that contracted between day 15 and 85 were balanced CD4/CD8. Contracting CD4+ clones lay largely in CM and EM, with CD8+ ones residing in EMRA.

Via MiXCR, TCRdb re-called the 5' RACE reads, giving one row per CDR3 protein. The data hold around 200,000 distinct CDR3 sequences, with around 21% observed a single time. Per germline, CDR1 MNHEY and CDR2 SMNVEV (reference sequence). The length of the CDR3 is 13 residues. Trimming took 5 bases from V and 4 from J; bases not matched to a gene: 2. The chain has TRBV27 and TRBJ1-2; 9 nucleotides agree with TRBD1. The sequencing sample was made of PBMCs or a T cell subset sorted from them (not recorded which). The TCR was taken from an adult woman who had mild COVID-19 (a few samples of this study predate the infection). Cell type and time point are not known. The CDR3 here is CASSPTGGYGYTF. In nucleotides, the CDR3 is TGTGCCAGCAGTCCGACAGGGGGCTATGGCTACACCTTC.